The source of this TCR beta chain is a study of blood T cell repertoires in COVID-19. Study context: Acute-phase and convalescent COVID-19 samples originated in the United States, Italy and Spain. T cells, B-cell-depleted T cells, or PBMCs supplied cDNA or gDNA.

This CDR3 contains 15 residues. Germline-derived CDR1 and CDR2 are SGDLS and YYNGEE. V was cut by 0 bases and J by 5 bases, with 14 bases left in between. TCRdb keeps only in-frame clones here, not all; method: immunoSEQ multiplex PCR. The sample holds 200,000 to 300,000 clones, around nine tenths seen once. The source is a man aged 18 to 29 with active or convalescent COVID-19. Material for sequencing was peripheral blood. The V gene is TRBV9, the J gene TRBJ2-5; a weak D match, TRBD1 (6 bases). This CDR3 reads CASSVGVKGVETQYF. CDR3 nucleotides: TGTGCCAGCAGCGTAGGTGTCAAGGGGGTGGAGACCCAGTACTTC.